The rows below give T cell receptor beta chains drawn from one sample of a study of PD-L1 blockade in urothelial cancer. The table came from immunoSEQ multiplex PCR; TCRdb's copy has only in-frame clones and leaves some out. The data show tens of thousands of clones, approximately 86% seen once. The starting material was PBMCs, obtained around atezolizumab (anti-PD-L1) treatment. The receptors stem from a man between 35 and 55 years old with urothelial cancer. CDR3s include the opening cysteine and the closing phenylalanine or tryptophan. The D gene is left open where the match is weak. Only some rows state a clone size, as once, few, many or a class for expanded clones.

d_call: TRBD2
j_call: TRBJ2-3
clone_size: .
v_call: TRBV7-3
cdr3_aa: CASSRTSGPRDTQYF
cdr3_nt: TGTGCCAGCAGCCGGACTAGCGGCCCCCGGGATACGCAGTATTTT

d_call: .
j_call: TRBJ1-2
clone_size: once
v_call: TRBV5-1
cdr3_aa: CASSVGSGYGYTF
cdr3_nt: TGCGCCAGCAGTGTAGGATCAGGCTATGGCTACACCTTC

d_call: .
j_call: TRBJ1-2
clone_size: few
v_call: TRBV25-1
cdr3_aa: CASSRSGIYTF
cdr3_nt: TGTGCCAGCAGTAGGTCAGGGATCTACACCTTC

d_call: .
j_call: TRBJ1-4
clone_size: .
v_call: TRBV23-1
cdr3_aa: CATPRRPGNEKLFF
cdr3_nt: TGCGCCACACCCCGGCGTCCGGGTAATGAAAAACTGTTTTTT

d_call: TRBD1
j_call: TRBJ1-2
clone_size: .
v_call: TRBV6-6
cdr3_aa: CASSPRQGPNYGYTF
cdr3_nt: TGTGCCAGCAGCCCCCGACAGGGACCCAACTATGGCTACACCTTC

d_call: .
j_call: TRBJ2-7
clone_size: .
v_call: TRBV5-6
cdr3_aa: CASSLTPGEQYF
cdr3_nt: TGTGCCAGCAGCCTGACTCCTGGCGAGCAGTACTTC

d_call: .
j_call: TRBJ2-3
clone_size: .
v_call: TRBV5-1
cdr3_aa: CASSLKIRAGGTDTQYF
cdr3_nt: TGCGCCAGCAGCTTGAAGATAAGGGCAGGGGGGACAGATACGCAGTATTTT

d_call: TRBD2
j_call: TRBJ2-5
clone_size: .
v_call: TRBV5-6
cdr3_aa: CASSSRLAGVLETQYF
cdr3_nt: TGTGCCAGCAGCTCTAGACTAGCGGGAGTGTTGGAGACCCAGTACTTC

d_call: TRBD2
j_call: TRBJ2-3
clone_size: .
v_call: TRBV7-6
cdr3_aa: CASSLGSSGRQDTQYF
cdr3_nt: TGTGCCAGCAGCTTAGGGTCTAGCGGGAGACAAGATACGCAGTATTTT

d_call: TRBD1
j_call: TRBJ2-4
clone_size: .
v_call: TRBV4-3
cdr3_aa: CASSQSSGTGKNIQYF
cdr3_nt: TGCGCCAGCAGCCAATCCTCAGGGACAGGGAAAAACATTCAGTACTTC

d_call: .
j_call: TRBJ2-1
clone_size: .
v_call: TRBV4-3
cdr3_aa: CASSPSYSQGEQFF
cdr3_nt: TGCGCCAGCAGCCCCAGTTACTCACAGGGTGAGCAGTTCTTC

d_call: .
j_call: TRBJ1-2
clone_size: .
v_call: TRBV27
cdr3_aa: CASSGWRAAGYGYTF
cdr3_nt: TGTGCCAGCAGCGGGTGGCGGGCAGCGGGCTATGGCTACACCTTC

d_call: TRBD2
j_call: TRBJ2-1
clone_size: .
v_call: TRBV5-1
cdr3_aa: CASTTTSGSSYNEQFF
cdr3_nt: TGCGCCAGCACTACAACTAGCGGGAGTTCCTACAATGAGCAGTTCTTC

d_call: TRBD1
j_call: TRBJ1-2
clone_size: .
v_call: TRBV30
cdr3_aa: CAWRRQGANYGYTF
cdr3_nt: TGTGCCTGGAGACGACAGGGGGCCAACTATGGCTACACCTTC

d_call: .
j_call: TRBJ2-7
clone_size: .
v_call: TRBV4-3
cdr3_aa: CASSQGPAAYEQYF
cdr3_nt: TGCGCCAGCAGCCAAGGACCGGCGGCCTACGAGCAGTACTTC

d_call: .
j_call: TRBJ1-2
clone_size: few
v_call: TRBV5-1
cdr3_aa: CASSLDPGRGYTF
cdr3_nt: TGCGCCAGCAGCTTGGACCCCGGGAGAGGCTACACCTTC

d_call: .
j_call: TRBJ2-5
clone_size: .
v_call: TRBV19
cdr3_aa: CASSDQFGGGETQYF
cdr3_nt: TGTGCCAGTAGTGATCAGTTCGGAGGAGGGGAGACCCAGTACTTC

d_call: .
j_call: TRBJ1-1
clone_size: .
v_call: TRBV19
cdr3_aa: CASSMWEGTEAFF
cdr3_nt: TGTGCCAGTTCGATGTGGGAGGGAACTGAAGCTTTCTTT

d_call: .
j_call: TRBJ2-5
clone_size: .
v_call: TRBV30
cdr3_aa: CAWSPISAGWQETQYF
cdr3_nt: TGTGCCTGGAGTCCCATCAGCGCAGGGTGGCAAGAGACCCAGTACTTC

d_call: .
j_call: TRBJ2-2
clone_size: few
v_call: TRBV19
cdr3_aa: CASSPGTSNTGELFF
cdr3_nt: TGTGCCAGTAGCCCCGGGACATCTAACACCGGGGAGCTGTTTTTT

d_call: .
j_call: TRBJ1-5
clone_size: .
v_call: TRBV28
cdr3_aa: CASSFPGQPQHF
cdr3_nt: TGTGCCAGCAGTTTTCCCGGTCAGCCCCAGCATTTT

d_call: TRBD2
j_call: TRBJ2-2
clone_size: once
v_call: TRBV9
cdr3_aa: CASSPLGGFRGTGELFF
cdr3_nt: TGTGCCAGCAGCCCCTTGGGGGGGTTTCGTGGCACCGGGGAGCTGTTTTTT

d_call: .
j_call: TRBJ1-2
clone_size: .
v_call: TRBV20-1
cdr3_aa: CSARVDYGYTF
cdr3_nt: TGCAGTGCTAGAGTCGACTATGGCTACACCTTC

d_call: TRBD1
j_call: TRBJ2-1
clone_size: .
v_call: TRBV4-3
cdr3_aa: CASSQDRDYEQFF
cdr3_nt: TGCGCCAGCAGCCAGGACAGGGATTATGAGCAGTTCTTC

d_call: TRBD1
j_call: TRBJ1-1
clone_size: .
v_call: TRBV25-1
cdr3_aa: CASTRGRDTEAFF
cdr3_nt: TGTGCCAGCACGAGGGGGCGAGACACTGAAGCTTTCTTT

d_call: .
j_call: TRBJ2-4
clone_size: .
v_call: TRBV27
cdr3_aa: CASSPRIIGANIQYF
cdr3_nt: TGTGCCAGCAGTCCTAGGATTATTGGGGCCAACATTCAGTACTTC

d_call: .
j_call: TRBJ2-2
clone_size: .
v_call: TRBV6-1
cdr3_aa: CASSARKTEIGELFF
cdr3_nt: TGTGCCAGCAGTGCAAGAAAGACAGAAATCGGGGAGCTGTTTTTT

d_call: .
j_call: TRBJ2-7
clone_size: few
v_call: TRBV30
cdr3_aa: CAWNSDRTLGGRSYEQYF
cdr3_nt: TGTGCCTGGAATTCGGACAGGACTTTGGGGGGTCGCTCCTACGAGCAGTACTTC

d_call: .
j_call: TRBJ2-7
clone_size: .
v_call: TRBV14
cdr3_aa: CASSQVRGHEQYF
cdr3_nt: TGTGCCAGCAGCCAAGTGCGGGGCCACGAGCAGTACTTC

d_call: TRBD1
j_call: TRBJ1-5
clone_size: .
v_call: TRBV28
cdr3_aa: CASSSSTGWDQPQHF
cdr3_nt: TGTGCCAGCAGTTCCTCGACAGGGTGGGATCAGCCCCAGCATTTT

d_call: .
j_call: TRBJ2-3
clone_size: .
v_call: TRBV20-1
cdr3_aa: CSAKTGNTQYF
cdr3_nt: TGCAGTGCAAAAACAGGGAATACGCAGTATTTT

d_call: TRBD2
j_call: TRBJ2-1
clone_size: .
v_call: TRBV18
cdr3_aa: CASSVAGAYNEQFF
cdr3_nt: TGTGCCAGCTCAGTGGCGGGAGCCTACAATGAGCAGTTCTTC

d_call: TRBD1
j_call: TRBJ1-1
clone_size: .
v_call: TRBV28
cdr3_aa: CASSLATGGRGTEAFF
cdr3_nt: TGTGCCAGCAGTTTGGCCACAGGGGGCCGGGGGACTGAAGCTTTCTTT

d_call: .
j_call: TRBJ2-1
clone_size: .
v_call: TRBV28
cdr3_aa: CASSLEVEQFF
cdr3_nt: TGTGCCAGCAGTTTAGAGGTTGAGCAGTTCTTC

d_call: .
j_call: TRBJ2-7
clone_size: .
v_call: TRBV7-9
cdr3_aa: CASSRIPEGSDEQYF
cdr3_nt: TGTGCCAGCAGTCGGATACCCGAGGGATCTGACGAGCAGTACTTC

d_call: .
j_call: TRBJ1-5
clone_size: .
v_call: TRBV28
cdr3_aa: CASSRPQGAIGQPQHF
cdr3_nt: TGTGCCAGCAGCCGCCCCCAAGGGGCGATAGGTCAGCCCCAGCATTTT

d_call: TRBD2
j_call: TRBJ2-7
clone_size: once
v_call: TRBV5-1
cdr3_aa: CASSLVLAATYEQYF
cdr3_nt: TGCGCCAGCAGCTTGGTACTAGCGGCTACCTACGAGCAGTACTTC

d_call: .
j_call: TRBJ1-5
clone_size: .
v_call: TRBV28
cdr3_aa: CASSLSQGDQPQHF
cdr3_nt: TGTGCCAGCAGTTTGAGTCAGGGCGATCAGCCCCAGCATTTT

d_call: .
j_call: TRBJ2-7
clone_size: many
v_call: TRBV19
cdr3_aa: CASGRGSYEQYF
cdr3_nt: TGTGCCAGTGGTAGAGGCTCCTACGAGCAGTACTTC

d_call: .
j_call: TRBJ2-7
clone_size: .
v_call: TRBV27
cdr3_aa: CASSTYRDSYEQYF
cdr3_nt: TGTGCCAGCAGTACCTACAGAGACTCCTACGAGCAGTACTTC

d_call: TRBD1
j_call: TRBJ2-2
clone_size: .
v_call: TRBV30
cdr3_aa: CAWGTGYTGELFF
cdr3_nt: TGTGCCTGGGGGACAGGATACACCGGGGAGCTGTTTTTT

d_call: .
j_call: TRBJ1-4
clone_size: .
v_call: TRBV5-1
cdr3_aa: CASSTQTGSHEKLFF
cdr3_nt: TGCGCCAGCAGCACACAAACAGGGAGTCATGAAAAACTGTTTTTT

d_call: TRBD1
j_call: TRBJ1-2
clone_size: .
v_call: TRBV28
cdr3_aa: CASSAPGQGYGYTF
cdr3_nt: TGTGCCAGCAGTGCACCGGGACAGGGTTATGGCTACACCTTC

d_call: .
j_call: TRBJ1-2
clone_size: .
v_call: TRBV7-2
cdr3_aa: CASSLGPVQAYGYTF
cdr3_nt: TGTGCCAGCAGCTTAGGGCCGGTACAGGCCTATGGCTACACCTTC

d_call: .
j_call: TRBJ1-5
clone_size: .
v_call: TRBV10-3
cdr3_aa: CAISRETSFNQPQHF
cdr3_nt: TGTGCCATCAGTCGCGAAACTAGTTTTAATCAGCCCCAGCATTTT

d_call: .
j_call: TRBJ1-3
clone_size: .
v_call: TRBV7-3
cdr3_aa: CASSLKPPSSGNTIYF
cdr3_nt: TGTGCCAGCAGCTTAAAACCGCCTAGCTCTGGAAACACCATATATTTT

d_call: .
j_call: TRBJ1-1
clone_size: .
v_call: TRBV10-2
cdr3_aa: CASNQIQGNTEAFF
cdr3_nt: TGCGCCAGCAATCAAATACAGGGGAACACTGAAGCTTTCTTT

d_call: .
j_call: TRBJ2-7
clone_size: .
v_call: TRBV10-3
cdr3_aa: CAISENPHYEQYF
cdr3_nt: TGTGCCATCAGTGAGAATCCACACTACGAGCAGTACTTC

d_call: .
j_call: TRBJ2-1
clone_size: once
v_call: TRBV4-1
cdr3_aa: CASSQEGGRGYEQFF
cdr3_nt: TGCGCCAGCAGCCAAGAAGGCGGGCGAGGCTATGAGCAGTTCTTC

d_call: TRBD2
j_call: TRBJ2-3
clone_size: .
v_call: TRBV28
cdr3_aa: CAGGASGTADTQYF
cdr3_nt: TGTGCCGGGGGGGCTAGCGGGACGGCAGATACGCAGTATTTT

d_call: TRBD1
j_call: TRBJ1-6
clone_size: .
v_call: TRBV6-5
cdr3_aa: CASSSTGGRSPLHF
cdr3_nt: TGTGCCAGCAGCTCCACAGGGGGGAGATCACCCCTCCACTTT

d_call: .
j_call: TRBJ1-1
clone_size: .
v_call: TRBV5-1
cdr3_aa: CASSSGHRLNTEAFF
cdr3_nt: TGCGCCAGCAGCTCTGGACACCGCCTTAACACTGAAGCTTTCTTT

d_call: TRBD2
j_call: TRBJ2-1
clone_size: .
v_call: TRBV7-2
cdr3_aa: CASSLLGLESNEQFF
cdr3_nt: TGTGCCAGCAGCTTATTGGGACTAGAATCAAATGAGCAGTTCTTC

d_call: TRBD1
j_call: TRBJ1-5
clone_size: .
v_call: TRBV10-2
cdr3_aa: CASKGTGHQPQHF
cdr3_nt: TGCGCCAGCAAGGGGACAGGCCATCAGCCCCAGCATTTT

d_call: .
j_call: TRBJ2-2
clone_size: .
v_call: TRBV2
cdr3_aa: CASSEGGGSGELFF
cdr3_nt: TGTGCCAGCAGTGAAGGCGGAGGCTCCGGGGAGCTGTTTTTT